Described below is a single T cell receptor (beta chain) sequence and its context. This specimen belongs to a study of blood T cell repertoires in COVID-19. Study overall: Material from acute and convalescent COVID-19 was sourced from the United States, Italy and Spain. T cells, B-cell-depleted T cells, or PBMCs provided the cDNA or gDNA that served as material.

Per the original methods: Using reference gene primer amplification, nucleated cell counts were estimated. Only in-frame clones appear in the TCRdb table, and some are missing; sequencing was by immunoSEQ multiplex PCR. From that table come the V and J calls and clone size; the DNA was used to work out D and trimming. The sample contains 150,000 or so clones, around 82% of which appear only once. The CDR3 has 14 amino acids. Trimming pared 7 bases from V and 3 bases from J, leaving 14 bases between. CDR1 SGHRS and CDR2 YFSETQ come from the germline V gene. The clonotype was recovered from a man aged 60 to 69 with active or convalescent COVID-19. This chain uses TRBV5-1 with TRBJ2-1, with unresolved D. The sample was peripheral blood. CDR3 residues: CASGEGSLYNEQFF. DNA for the CDR3: TGCGCCAGCGGAGAAGGTTCTCTCTACAATGAGCAGTTCTTC. Complete variable domain (other parts from reference TRBV5-1 and TRBJ2-1): KAGVTQTPRYLIKTRGQQVTLSCSPISGHRSVSWYQQTPGQGLQFLFEYFSETQRNKGNFPGRFSGRQFSNSRSEMNVSTLELGDSALYLCASGEGSLYNEQFFGPGTRLTVL.